The 26 T cell receptor beta chains reported below all come from one sample, sequenced in a study of vaccination effects on CD4 cells after COVID-19. Method: immunoSEQ multiplex PCR; TCRdb's copy keeps in-frame clones and lacks some. The repertoire holds tens of thousands of clones, with approximately 70% as singletons. No antigens are known for them. Prior to sequencing, the ViraFEST assay stimulated PBMC with viral peptide pools, which expanded the antigen-specific CD4+ T cells. Cells that had been cultured for approximately eleven days were the source of isolated CD4+ T cells. Recipients of the vaccine had no prior SARS-CoV-2 infection and negative nucleocapsid antibodies. The sample consisted of CD4+ T cells from PBMCs cultured with HCoV-OC43 spike peptides, taken before COVID-19 vaccination. Subset here: HCoV-OC43 spike overlapping peptide pool stimulation. These receptors were collected from a human donor who received a COVID-19 vaccine.

The chain combines TRBV5-1 with TRBJ1-6; weak D call: TRBD1 (6 bases). In germline, CDR1 is SGHRS, CDR2 YFSETQ. The CDR3 extends over 14 amino acids. The V end lost 5 bases, the J end lost 8 bases, and 14 bases lay between the germline ends. This CDR3 is CASSSDSTYSPLHF. The CDR3 nucleotides are TGCGCCAGCAGTTCGGACAGTACCTATTCACCCCTCCACTTT.

The rearrangement links TRBV30 to TRBJ2-4, with 9 bases matching TRBD1. Germline-derived CDR1 and CDR2 are GTSNPN and SVGIG (reference sequence). The J segment lost 4 bases and the V segment lost 3 bases, leaving 7 bases of the junction unmatched. This CDR3 spans 15 amino acids. The CDR3 protein is CAWRVRQGDKNIQYF. DNA of the CDR3: TGTGCCTGGAGGGTGCGACAGGGGGATAAAAACATTCAGTACTTC.

This clone occurred a few times. V usage is TRBV27 and J usage is TRBJ1-2, with D possibly matching TRBD1 (5 bases). Germline V gene lookup returns CDR1 MNHEY and CDR2 SMNVEV (reference sequence). The CDR3 has 16 amino acids. V was clipped by 6 bases and J by 0 bases, with 17 bases between them. CDR3 region: CASSKIGTASNYGYTF. Written as DNA, the CDR3 is TGTGCCAGCAGCAAGATCGGGACCGCCTCTAACTATGGCTACACCTTC.

The chain couples TRBV30 to TRBJ2-5, with D possibly matching TRBD1 (5 bases). Per the germline V gene, CDR1 is GTSNPN and CDR2 is SVGIG (reference sequence). This CDR3 contains 13 residues. V was trimmed by 0 bases and J by 4 bases, leaving 9 bases between them. DNA for the CDR3: TGTGCCTGGAGTGTACAGGCCCTAGAGACCCAGTACTTC. Its protein product is CAWSVQALETQYF.

The V and J genes are TRBV19 and TRBJ2-1; 8 bases agree with TRBD2. This CDR3 is built from 17 residues. V gave up 5 bases and J gave up 5 bases; unmatched junction bases: 14. Looked up from germline, CDR1 is LNHDA and CDR2 is SQIVND (reference sequence). The CDR3 DNA reads TGTGCCAGTAGTTCCTCATTTTTAGCGGGGAGACACAATGAGCAGTTCTTC. It is translated as CASSSSFLAGRHNEQFF.

The rearrangement uses TRBV7-2 and TRBJ1-1; no definite D call. CDR1 SGHTA and CDR2 FQGNSA come from the germline V gene. V dropped 7 bases and J dropped 7 bases, with 10 bases sitting between them. The CDR3 spans 11 residues. CDR3 nucleotides: TGTGCCAGCAAGGCCGGGGATGAAGCTTTCTTT. The encoded protein is CASKAGDEAFF.

The CDR3 region has the DNA TGCGCCAGCGGCGGGGGGGCGTCCTACAATGAGCAGTTCTTC. Protein: CASGGGASYNEQFF. V usage is TRBV5-1 and J usage is TRBJ2-1; 9 nucleotides match TRBD2. The length of the CDR3 is 14 residues. The germline V gene has CDR1 SGHRS and CDR2 YFSETQ. J was trimmed by 1 base and V by 7 bases; bases with no gene match: 3.

This sequence joins TRBV2 and TRBJ2-1; 7 nucleotides align to TRBD2. The CDR3 runs to 13 residues. Germline lookup yields CDR1 SNHLY and CDR2 FYNNEI. The V segment lost 6 bases and the J segment 8 bases; nucleotides outside the gene matches: 7. CDR3 DNA: TGTGCCAGCAGCGAGGGACTACAAGATGAGCAGTTCTTC. Translated, it gives CASSEGLQDEQFF.

This clone was counted once. The J gene is TRBJ1-2, the V gene TRBV2; 11 bases fit TRBD1. The CDR3 contains 12 residues. Trimming cost V 8 bases and J 10 bases; bases outside gene matches: 6. Germline CDR1 is SNHLY and CDR2 is FYNNEI. CDR3 region: CASVGTGGFYTF. CDR3 nucleotide sequence: TGTGCCAGCGTCGGGACAGGGGGATTCTACACCTTC.

The V gene is TRBV19, the J gene TRBJ1-3, with 7 bases aligning to TRBD1. This CDR3 spans 17 amino acids. Per the germline V gene, CDR1 is LNHDA and CDR2 is SQIVND (reference sequence). With 5 bases clipped from V and 0 bases from J, the junction kept 10 bases outside the gene matches. The chain's CDR3 is CASSYRGSRHSGNTIYF. CDR3 sequence (DNA): TGTGCCAGTAGTTACAGGGGATCGCGTCACTCTGGAAACACCATATATTTT. The full variable domain, in which reference TRBV19 and TRBJ1-3 provide the parts outside the CDR3, is DGGITQSPKYLFRKEGQNVTLSCEQNLNHDAMYWYRQDPGQGLRLIYYSQIVNDFQKGDIAEGYSVSREKKESFPLTVTSAQKNPTAFYLCASSYRGSRHSGNTIYFGEGSWLTVV.

This sequence joins TRBV4-1 and TRBJ1-3; D gene ambiguous. V was cut by 2 bases and J by 0 bases, with 8 bases left in between. This CDR3 region has 15 residues. CDR1 and CDR2 from the germline V gene are MGHRA and YSYEKL. This CDR3 reads CASSQIPISGNTIYF. Here the CDR3 DNA reads TGCGCCAGCAGCCAAATTCCGATCTCTGGAAACACCATATATTTT.

This clone has only one observation. The chain combines TRBV18 with TRBJ2-5, with a tentative D call TRBD1 (6 bases). Germline V gives CDR1 KGHSH, CDR2 LQKENI. The V gene lost 6 bases and the J gene lost 5 bases, with 16 bases spanning the gap. The CDR3 loop spans 14 amino acids. CDR3: CASSVQPGAETQYF. The DNA of the CDR3 is TGTGCCAGCTCCGTTCAACCAGGGGCTGAGACCCAGTACTTC.

V and J are TRBV27 and TRBJ1-5, with 8 bases aligning to TRBD1. CDR3 length: 15 amino acids. J was trimmed by 5 bases and V by 6 bases; bases with no gene match: 9. The germline CDR1 and CDR2 sequences are MNHEY and SMNVEV (reference sequence). The CDR3 nucleotides read TGTGCCAGCAGCCTTGGACAGGGTCGGGATCAGCCCCAGCATTTT. Encoded protein: CASSLGQGRDQPQHF.

The V gene is TRBV12-3 or TRBV12-4, the J gene TRBJ2-3; D remains unclear. Trimming removed 5 bases at V and 1 base at J, with 4 bases between. CDR3 length: 12 amino acids. CDR3: CASSLGTDTQYF. CDR3 nucleotide sequence: TGTGCCAGCAGTCTCGGCACAGATACGCAGTATTTT.

The J gene is TRBJ2-7, the V gene TRBV5-8; D might be TRBD2 (6 bases). Trimming left V 2 bases short and J 5 bases short, with 11 bases between. Germline V gene sequence: CDR1 SGHTS, CDR2 YDEGEE. The CDR3 covers 13 residues. As DNA, the CDR3 is TGTGCCAGCAGCTTTTTGTCGGGGGACGAGCAGTACGTC. This gives the protein CASSFLSGDEQYV.

This chain links TRBV7-9 with TRBJ1-1, with 7 bases aligning to TRBD1. The CDR3 runs 13 residues. The ends lost 6 bases at V and 3 bases at J; junction bases unmatched: 4. Germline V lookup: CDR1 SEHNR, CDR2 FQNEAQ (reference sequence). CDR3 amino acids: CASRETGDTEAFF. The CDR3 region has the DNA TGTGCCAGCAGAGAAACAGGGGACACTGAAGCTTTCTTT.

The V gene is TRBV24-1, the J gene TRBJ2-2; the match to TRBD1 covers 8 bases. Germline V gives CDR1 KGHDR, CDR2 SFDVKD. This CDR3 has 16 residues. Unmatched junction bases numbered 14, after V lost 9 bases and J lost 6 bases. CDR3 bases: TGTGCCACCGGAAATCAACAGGGGGTTAATCCCGGGGAGCTGTTTTTT. This encodes CATGNQQGVNPGELFF.

The chain is built from TRBV6-6 and TRBJ2-3; TRBD1 might be the D (7 bases). The V and J ends lost 4 bases and 1 base respectively, with 15 bases between them. Germline values: CDR1 MNHNY, CDR2 SVGAGI (reference sequence). This CDR3 is built from 16 residues. The CDR3 nucleotides are TGTGCCAGCAGTTTAAGGCAGGGGGGAGGCACAGATACGCAGTATTTT. Protein: CASSLRQGGGTDTQYF.

Points on this clone: Other DNA sequences within the sample encode an identical CDR3. The V call is TRBV30, the J call TRBJ2-5, with a weak D call TRBD2 (6 bases). Trimming shortened V by 0 bases and J by 5 bases, and 10 bases separated the two germline ends. Germline CDR1 and CDR2: GTSNPN and SVGIG (reference sequence). This CDR3 has 13 amino acids. CDR3 in DNA: TGTGCCTGGAGTGTACTCGCGGGGGAGACCCAGTACTTC. It encodes CAWSVLAGETQYF. Full variable domain (missing parts from reference TRBV30 and TRBJ2-5): SQTIHQWPATLVQPVGSPLSLECTVEGTSNPNLYWYRQAAGRGLQLLFYSVGIGQISSEVPQNLSASRPQDRQFILSSKKLLLSDSGFYLCAWSVLAGETQYFGPGTRLLVL.

The chain combines TRBV5-1 with TRBJ2-3; maybe TRBD2 (5 bases). Deletions cut 0 bases from V and 1 base from J, with 6 bases between. Germline values: CDR1 SGHRS, CDR2 YFSETQ. CDR3 length: 14 residues. CDR3 in amino acids: CASSLGRGTDTQYF. Here the CDR3 DNA reads TGCGCCAGCAGCTTGGGGCGGGGCACAGATACGCAGTATTTT.

Only a few counts were recorded for this clone. V usage is TRBV5-8 and J usage is TRBJ1-6; D gene unclear. The CDR3 is made up of 14 amino acids. Germline CDR1 is SGHTS and CDR2 is YDEGEE. Trimming took 4 bases from V and 9 from J, leaving 14 bases between them. The CDR3 here is CASSVTSLSSPLHF. In DNA, the CDR3 is TGTGCCAGCAGCGTGACAAGCCTCAGTTCACCCCTCCACTTT.

The rearrangement joins TRBV24-1 to TRBJ2-1, with TRBD1 as a possible D gene (5 bases). Germline V gene sequence: CDR1 KGHDR, CDR2 SFDVKD. Trimming left V 4 bases short and J 7 bases short, with 13 bases between. The CDR3 totals 14 residues. Here the CDR3 DNA reads TGTGCCACCAGTGACCCAAGAAAGGGGAATGAGCAGTTCTTC. Its translation is CATSDPRKGNEQFF.

Only one count was recorded for this clone. The chain recombines TRBV5-8 with TRBJ2-5; a possible D gene is TRBD2 (7 bases). Trimming took 8 bases from V and 5 from J, leaving 22 bases between them. Germline CDR1 is SGHTS and CDR2 is YDEGEE. CDR3 length: 15 amino acids. The CDR3 is CASPQWGGVTETQYF. For the CDR3, the DNA is TGTGCCAGTCCGCAGTGGGGGGGCGTCACGGAGACCCAGTACTTC.

This chain uses TRBV18 with TRBJ1-2, with a possible D match to TRBD1 (5 bases). From germline, CDR1 is KGHSH and CDR2 LQKENI. CDR3 size: 17 residues. The V end lost 5 bases, the J end lost 1 base, and 20 bases lay between the germline ends. The CDR3 DNA is TGTGCCAGCTCATTAATATACCGGGACCGAGATAACTATGGCTACACCTTC. Translated, it gives CASSLIYRDRDNYGYTF.

The CDR3 sequence: CASSYGTGNTIYF. The CDR3 DNA sequence: TGTGCCAGCAGTTACGGGACAGGGAACACCATATATTTT. The V call is TRBV6-5, the J call TRBJ1-3, with 9 bases identical to TRBD1. This CDR3 spans 13 amino acids. J gave up 7 bases and V 2 bases, and 0 bases lay outside the gene matches. Germline loops: CDR1 MNHEY, CDR2 SVGAGI.

The chain links TRBV28 to TRBJ1-2, with 9 bases that match TRBD1. From germline, CDR1 is MDHEN and CDR2 SYDVKM. The CDR3 is made up of 17 amino acids. The V segment lost 6 bases and the J segment 1 base; nucleotides outside the gene matches: 12. The CDR3 protein is CASSSLGGQGNNYGYTF. CDR3 coding DNA: TGTGCCAGCAGCTCTTTGGGGGGACAGGGTAATAACTATGGCTACACCTTC.